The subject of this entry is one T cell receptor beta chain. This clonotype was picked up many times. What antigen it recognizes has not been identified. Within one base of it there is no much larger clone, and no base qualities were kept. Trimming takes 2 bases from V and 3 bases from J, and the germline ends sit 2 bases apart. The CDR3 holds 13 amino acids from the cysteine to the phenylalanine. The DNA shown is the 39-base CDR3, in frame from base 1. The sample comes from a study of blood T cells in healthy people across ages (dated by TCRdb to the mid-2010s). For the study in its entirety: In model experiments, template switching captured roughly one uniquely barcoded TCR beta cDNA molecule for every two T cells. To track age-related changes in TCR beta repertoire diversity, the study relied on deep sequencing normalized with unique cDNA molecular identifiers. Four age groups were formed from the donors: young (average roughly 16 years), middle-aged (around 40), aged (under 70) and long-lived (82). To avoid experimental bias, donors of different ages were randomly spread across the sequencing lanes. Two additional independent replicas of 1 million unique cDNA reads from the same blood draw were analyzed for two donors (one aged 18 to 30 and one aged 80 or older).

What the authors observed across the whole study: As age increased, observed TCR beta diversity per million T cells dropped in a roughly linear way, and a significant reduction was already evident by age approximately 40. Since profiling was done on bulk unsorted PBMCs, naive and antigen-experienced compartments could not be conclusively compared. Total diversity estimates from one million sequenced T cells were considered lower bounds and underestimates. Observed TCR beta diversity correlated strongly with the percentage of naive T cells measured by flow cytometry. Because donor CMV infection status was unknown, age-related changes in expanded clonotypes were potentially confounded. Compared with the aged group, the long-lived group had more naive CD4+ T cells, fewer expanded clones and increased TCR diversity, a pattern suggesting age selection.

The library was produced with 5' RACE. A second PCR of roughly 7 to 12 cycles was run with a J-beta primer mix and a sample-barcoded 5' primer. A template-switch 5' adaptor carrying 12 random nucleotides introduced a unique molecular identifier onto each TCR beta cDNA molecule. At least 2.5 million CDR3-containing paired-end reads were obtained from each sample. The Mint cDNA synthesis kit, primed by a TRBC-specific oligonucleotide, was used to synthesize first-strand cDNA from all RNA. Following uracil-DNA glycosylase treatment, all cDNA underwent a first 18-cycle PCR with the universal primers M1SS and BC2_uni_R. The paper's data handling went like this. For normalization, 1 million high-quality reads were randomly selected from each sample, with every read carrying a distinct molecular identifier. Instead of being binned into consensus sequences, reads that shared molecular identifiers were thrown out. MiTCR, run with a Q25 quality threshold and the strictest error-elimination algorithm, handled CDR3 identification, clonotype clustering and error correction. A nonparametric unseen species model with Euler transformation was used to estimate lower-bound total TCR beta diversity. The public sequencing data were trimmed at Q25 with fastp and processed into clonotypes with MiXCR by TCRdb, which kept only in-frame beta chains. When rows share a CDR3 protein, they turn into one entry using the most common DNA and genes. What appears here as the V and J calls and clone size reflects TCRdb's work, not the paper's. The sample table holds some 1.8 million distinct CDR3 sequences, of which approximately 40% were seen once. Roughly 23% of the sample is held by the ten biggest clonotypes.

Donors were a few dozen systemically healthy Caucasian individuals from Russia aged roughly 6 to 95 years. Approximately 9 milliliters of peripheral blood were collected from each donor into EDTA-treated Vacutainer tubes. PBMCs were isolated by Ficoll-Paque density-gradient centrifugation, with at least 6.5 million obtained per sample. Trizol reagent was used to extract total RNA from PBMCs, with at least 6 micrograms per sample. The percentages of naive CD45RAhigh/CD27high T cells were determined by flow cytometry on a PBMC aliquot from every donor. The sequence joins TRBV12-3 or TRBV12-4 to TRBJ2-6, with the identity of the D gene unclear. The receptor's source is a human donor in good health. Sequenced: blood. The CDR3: CASSLYGANVLTF. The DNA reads TGTGCCAGCAGTTTATATGGGGCCAACGTCCTGACTTTC.